This T cell receptor beta chain was identified during a study of neoadjuvant anti-PD-1 for oral cavity cancer. Study overall: Before surgery, most patients got three to four biweekly 3 mg/kg nivolumab doses. Non-progressing patients received a fourth nivolumab dose near day 43, then surgery on days 50-56.

Assay used: immunoSEQ multiplex PCR; TCRdb lists only in-frame clones, some missing. The profile shows about 81,000 clones, about 80% of them singletons. The CDR3 consists of 16 residues. V lost 0 bases to trimming and J lost 1 base, with 13 bases between them. CDR1 is SGHRS and CDR2 is YFSETQ in the germline V gene. Cohort: HPV-negative, locally advanced oral cavity squamous cell carcinoma patients. The chain links TRBV5-1 to TRBJ2-5; D gene uncertain. Sequences were derived from PBMCs, sampled before nivolumab (anti-PD-1) treatment. This TCR came from a person aged 40 to 85 with oral cavity squamous cell carcinoma. The CDR3 reads CASSLAGGDFQETQYF. The CDR3 DNA reads TGCGCCAGCAGCTTGGCCGGTGGGGATTTCCAAGAGACCCAGTACTTC. The whole variable domain, filled in from reference TRBV5-1 and TRBJ2-5, reads KAGVTQTPRYLIKTRGQQVTLSCSPISGHRSVSWYQQTPGQGLQFLFEYFSETQRNKGNFPGRFSGRQFSNSRSEMNVSTLELGDSALYLCASSLAGGDFQETQYFGPGTRLLVL.